Listed here are 26 T cell receptor beta chains from one sample, sequenced in a study of identical twins. TCRdb recomputed calls from the 5' RACE reads with MiXCR, one row per CDR3 protein. This sample has approximately 220,000 distinct CDR3 sequences, with around 6.9% found just once. The same specimen was also included in a second study, on yellow fever vaccine responses in identical twins.

Sequenced sample: memory (CD45RO+) T cells sorted from blood. The receptors come from a woman aged 18-29 years in good health.

This clonotype has a handful of counts. The chain combines TRBV19 with TRBJ2-2; D gene ambiguous. The CDR3 is made up of 15 amino acids. Germline values: CDR1 LNHDA, CDR2 SQIVND (reference sequence). V lost 4 bases and J 4 bases, leaving 13 bases between the germline ends. The CDR3 bases are TGTGCCAGTAGTACGACTCGTACCCTCACCGGGGAGCTGTTTTTT. It codes for CASSTTRTLTGELFF.

The chain uses TRBV30 and TRBJ2-7; no clear D. Trimming stripped 4 bases from V and 3 bases from J, with 7 bases between. CDR3 size: 11 residues. CDR1 GTSNPN and CDR2 SVGIG come from the germline V gene (reference sequence). The CDR3, as DNA: TGTGCCTGGACAGTAGACTACGAGCAGTACTTC. Encoded protein: CAWTVDYEQYF. Full variable domain (rest looked up from reference TRBV30 and TRBJ2-7): SQTIHQWPATLVQPVGSPLSLECTVEGTSNPNLYWYRQAAGRGLQLLFYSVGIGQISSEVPQNLSASRPQDRQFILSSKKLLLSDSGFYLCAWTVDYEQYFGPGTRLTVT.

This clonotype came up many times. The chain joins TRBV29-1 to TRBJ2-7, with 12 bases lining up with TRBD2. Germline V gene lookup returns CDR1 SQVTM and CDR2 ANQGSEA. Unmatched junction bases numbered 8, after V lost 6 bases and J lost 5 bases. This CDR3 spans 14 amino acids. The CDR3 loop reads CSVGLAGGPHEQYF. For the CDR3, the DNA is TGCAGCGTCGGCCTAGCGGGAGGGCCCCACGAGCAGTACTTC.

This clonotype has a handful of counts. The V call is TRBV12-3 or TRBV12-4, the J call TRBJ2-7; D gene ambiguous. The CDR3 extends over 17 amino acids. V was pared by 2 bases and J by 1 base, with 18 bases between. The CDR3 reads CASSLTAIGQYSYEQYF. DNA for the CDR3: TGTGCCAGCAGTTTAACTGCAATCGGCCAATATTCCTACGAGCAGTACTTC.

This clonotype has a count of ten or more. The genes are TRBV29-1 and TRBJ2-2; 10 nucleotides align to TRBD1. CDR3 length: 14 amino acids. The V segment lost 6 bases and the J segment 4 bases; nucleotides outside the gene matches: 5. The germline gives CDR1 SQVTM, CDR2 ANQGSEA. The CDR3 loop is CSVTTGGGTGELFF. CDR3 DNA: TGCAGCGTGACGACAGGGGGCGGCACCGGGGAGCTGTTTTTT.

CDR3 loop: CASSPRDPQKVREQYF. In DNA, the CDR3 is TGTGCCAGCAGCCCCCGGGACCCCCAAAAGGTTAGGGAGCAGTACTTC. The chain joins TRBV7-2 to TRBJ2-7; the D gene could be TRBD1 or TRBD2 (5 bases each). The V gene lost 5 bases and the J gene lost 7 bases, with 24 bases spanning the gap. CDR3 length: 16 amino acids. From germline, CDR1 is SGHTA and CDR2 FQGNSA.

The chain carries TRBV4-3 and TRBJ2-2; D is unclear. Between the trimmed V and J ends, which lost 0 bases and 8 bases, there was a span of 13 bases. Germline V gene lookup returns CDR1 LGHNA and CDR2 YSLEER. This CDR3 region has 15 residues. The CDR3 loop reads CASSQEGAEAGELFF. CDR3 nucleotide sequence: TGCGCCAGCAGCCAAGAGGGCGCCGAGGCTGGGGAGCTGTTTTTT.

This clonotype was observed at least ten times. V and J are TRBV29-1 and TRBJ1-5; 10 bases are shared with TRBD1. Trimming at V came to 5 bases and at J to 5 bases, leaving 3 bases not matched to a gene. Germline-derived CDR1 and CDR2 are SQVTM and ANQGSEA. The CDR3 is made up of 13 amino acids. Written as DNA, the CDR3 is TGCAGCGTTCGACAGGGGGCAGATCAGCCCCAGCATTTT. Translated, it gives CSVRQGADQPQHF.

This clonotype was seen ten or more times. The V and J genes are TRBV9 and TRBJ2-3; 9 bases match TRBD2. Trimming took 2 bases from V and 2 from J; bases not matched to a gene: 3. The CDR3 covers 15 residues. CDR1 is SGDLS and CDR2 is YYNGEE in the germline V gene. The chain's CDR3 is CASSVLAGNTDTQYF. CDR3 bases: TGTGCCAGCAGCGTTCTAGCGGGGAACACAGATACGCAGTATTTT.

The chain combines TRBV6-1 with TRBJ1-5; the D gene is possibly TRBD1 (5 bases). The CDR3 has 13 amino acids. Germline lookup yields CDR1 MNHNS and CDR2 SASEGT. V gave up 6 bases and J gave up 10 bases, with 16 bases separating them. The CDR3 loop is CASSPGYFEPQHF. Here the CDR3 DNA reads TGTGCCAGCAGCCCAGGGTACTTTGAACCCCAGCATTTT.

This clonotype was seen many times. The chain uses TRBV12-3 or TRBV12-4 and TRBJ2-4, with D perhaps matching TRBD1 (5 bases). The V and J ends lost 3 bases and 0 bases respectively, with 9 bases between them. This CDR3 region has 15 residues. CDR3 residues: CASSFQGLAKNIQYF. The CDR3 coding sequence is TGTGCCAGCAGTTTCCAGGGTTTAGCCAAAAACATTCAGTACTTC.

This CDR3 reads CASSRDTSGANVLTF. CDR3 coding DNA: TGCGCCAGCAGCCGGGACACCTCTGGGGCCAACGTCCTGACTTTC. The chain carries TRBV5-1 and TRBJ2-6; tentative D call: TRBD1 (6 bases). Trimming cost V 4 bases and J 0 bases, with 8 bases left between them. Germline CDR1 is SGHRS and CDR2 is YFSETQ. CDR3 length: 15 residues.

V and J are TRBV7-9 and TRBJ1-4; no clear D gene. With 2 bases removed from V and 1 base from J, the gap between germline ends came to 14 bases. CDR1 is SEHNR and CDR2 is FQNEAQ in the germline V gene (reference sequence). The CDR3 loop spans 17 amino acids. The CDR3 reads CASSLITGIRTNEKLFF. CDR3 in DNA: TGTGCCAGCAGCTTAATCACGGGGATTCGAACTAATGAAAAACTGTTTTTT.

This clonotype showed up many times. The V gene is TRBV6-1, the J gene TRBJ2-7; 7 positions agree with TRBD2. Looked up from germline, CDR1 is MNHNS and CDR2 is SASEGT. Trimming took 2 bases from V and 6 from J; bases not matched to a gene: 7. This CDR3 has 14 residues. This chain's CDR3 is CASSELWGGSEQYF. The CDR3 nucleotides read TGTGCCAGCAGTGAACTCTGGGGGGGGAGCGAGCAGTACTTC.

This chain uses TRBV15 with TRBJ2-1; 7 bases match TRBD1. Per the germline V gene, CDR1 is LNHNV and CDR2 is YYDKDF (reference sequence). This CDR3 is 14 amino acids long. V was clipped by 1 base and J by 7 bases; unmatched bases: 4. This chain's CDR3 is CATSRGTGSNEQFF. CDR3 DNA: TGTGCCACCAGCAGAGGGACAGGATCAAATGAGCAGTTCTTC.

In its sample, this clonotype was seen a few times. The chain joins TRBV29-1 to TRBJ2-5; D is perhaps TRBD1 (6 bases). This CDR3 is built from 13 residues. The germline gives CDR1 SQVTM, CDR2 ANQGSEA. V was shortened by 7 bases and J by 2 bases, with 14 bases between the two germline ends. The CDR3 bases are TGCAGCGCCCGGGGACACAAACAAGAGACCCAGTACTTC. It is translated as CSARGHKQETQYF.

This clonotype was picked up a small number of times. V is TRBV20-1 and J is TRBJ2-3; no definite D call. V was trimmed by 4 bases and J by 0 bases, leaving 11 bases between them. This CDR3 spans 14 amino acids. Germline V gene sequence: CDR1 DFQATT, CDR2 SNEGSKA (reference sequence). CDR3 protein: CSAILRPSTDTQYF. CDR3 DNA sequence: TGCAGTGCTATTCTGCGTCCTAGCACAGATACGCAGTATTTT.

V usage is TRBV20-1 and J usage is TRBJ2-7, with 7 bases aligning to TRBD2. This CDR3 is 14 amino acids long. The J segment lost 4 bases and the V segment lost 2 bases, leaving 8 bases of the junction unmatched. Germline CDR1 DFQATT, CDR2 SNEGSKA (reference sequence). CDR3 sequence: CSARRGGDYYEQYF. CDR3 nucleotides: TGCAGTGCTAGACGTGGCGGGGACTATTACGAGCAGTACTTC.

This clonotype was seen ten or more times. The rearrangement uses TRBV5-1 and TRBJ1-2; D may be TRBD1 (5 bases). This CDR3 region has 16 residues. V lost 0 bases and J lost 8, with 20 bases in between. The germline V gene encodes CDR1 SGHRS and CDR2 YFSETQ. The CDR3 here is CASSLDVGPDVFGYTF. Written as DNA, the CDR3 is TGCGCCAGCAGCTTGGATGTGGGGCCCGACGTATTCGGCTACACCTTC. Based on the CDR3 plus reference TRBV5-1 and TRBJ1-2, the full variable domain is KAGVTQTPRYLIKTRGQQVTLSCSPISGHRSVSWYQQTPGQGLQFLFEYFSETQRNKGNFPGRFSGRQFSNSRSEMNVSTLELGDSALYLCASSLDVGPDVFGYTFGSGTRLTVV.

The chain recombines TRBV21-1 with TRBJ2-5; the D segment call TRBD1 is taken from the table without a DNA check. TRBV21-1 is annotated as a pseudogene. The CDR3 contains 15 residues. In DNA, the CDR3 is TGTGCCAGCAGCAGGGACAGGGAGAATTTGGAGACCCAGTACTTC. Its protein product is CASSRDRENLETQYF.

This clonotype was counted a single time. At one of its ends the junction is not consistent with the germline gene, which may arise from a read error. V and J are TRBV2 and TRBJ1-5; 7 nucleotides align to TRBD1. Germline V lookup: CDR1 SNHLY, CDR2 FYNNEI. The CDR3 has 18 residues. CDR3 residues: CTSSSIPMGQRMNQPQHF. The CDR3, as DNA: TGTACCAGCAGTTCGATCCCGATGGGACAGAGGATGAATCAGCCCCAGCATTTT.

Only a few counts were recorded for this clonotype. This chain links TRBV7-6 with TRBJ2-7; no clear D. The V end was cut by 2 bases, the J end by 0 bases, with 17 bases between. CDR3 length equals 17 residues. Germline V gives CDR1 SGHVS, CDR2 FNYEAQ. This chain's CDR3 is CASSLSPSRTYSYEQYF. The CDR3 region has the DNA TGTGCCAGCAGCTTATCCCCATCCCGGACGTACTCCTACGAGCAGTACTTC.

Points on this clonotype: A junction end diverges from the germline sequence, so it may reflect a read error. The chain recombines TRBV7-7 with TRBJ2-1; D remains unclear. The CDR3 has 14 residues. Germline CDR1 and CDR2: SSHAT and FNYEAQ (reference sequence). The CDR3 DNA is TGTGCTAGCAGCGAACGCCTTCAACTCAATGAGCAGTTCTTC. It is translated as CASSERLQLNEQFF.

This clonotype came up a few times. V is TRBV29-1 and J is TRBJ2-4; 9 positions agree with TRBD1. CDR1 is SQVTM and CDR2 is ANQGSEA in the germline V gene. V trimming: 3 bases; J trimming: 15 bases; junction bases outside the gene matches: 9. There are 12 residues in the CDR3. The CDR3 here is CSVDTGGGGSYF. In DNA form, the CDR3 reads TGCAGCGTTGACACAGGGGGCGGCGGGTCGTACTTC. The variable domain in full, with the rest retrieved from reference TRBV29-1 and TRBJ2-4, is SAVISQKPSRDICQRGTSLTIQCQVDSQVTMMFWYRQQPGQSLTLIATANQGSEATYESGFVIDKFPISRPNLTFSTLTVSNMSPEDSSIYLCSVDTGGGGSYFGAGTRLSVL.

This clonotype was found many times. V and J are TRBV5-1 and TRBJ2-4, with 10 bases matching TRBD1. The CDR3 has 14 residues. Germline loops: CDR1 SGHRS, CDR2 YFSETQ. The ends lost 3 bases at V and 5 bases at J; junction bases unmatched: 2. The CDR3 loop reads CASSWTGGENIQYF. CDR3 coding DNA: TGCGCCAGCAGCTGGACAGGGGGAGAAAACATTCAGTACTTC.

The gene calls are TRBV12-3 or TRBV12-4 and TRBJ2-5; 9 positions match TRBD2. V lost 6 bases, J lost 4 bases, and 6 bases stayed unmatched. This CDR3 is built from 14 residues. The chain's CDR3 is CASRRGGARETQYF. CDR3 sequence (DNA): TGTGCCAGCAGGCGCGGGGGGGCCCGAGAGACCCAGTACTTC.